This record concerns one T cell receptor (beta chain) sequence. The source of the sample is a study of T-cell memory formation after mild COVID-19. Trimming took 1 base from V and 3 from J, leaving 11 bases between them. The CDR3 is 15 amino acids. TCRdb redid the calling of the 5' RACE reads with MiXCR, one entry per CDR3 protein. In the table there are hundreds of thousands of distinct CDR3 sequences, approximately 20% of which are singletons. Sequencing was performed on PBMCs or a T cell subset sorted from them (not recorded which). This sequence was found in a man younger than 30 who had mild COVID-19 (a few samples of this study predate the infection). Cell type and time point are not known. V is TRBV12-3 or TRBV12-4 and J is TRBJ2-3; D not certain. The CDR3 loop is CASSLVGYGTDTQYF. The CDR3 nucleotides are TGTGCCAGCAGTTTAGTGGGGTACGGAACAGATACGCAGTATTTT.